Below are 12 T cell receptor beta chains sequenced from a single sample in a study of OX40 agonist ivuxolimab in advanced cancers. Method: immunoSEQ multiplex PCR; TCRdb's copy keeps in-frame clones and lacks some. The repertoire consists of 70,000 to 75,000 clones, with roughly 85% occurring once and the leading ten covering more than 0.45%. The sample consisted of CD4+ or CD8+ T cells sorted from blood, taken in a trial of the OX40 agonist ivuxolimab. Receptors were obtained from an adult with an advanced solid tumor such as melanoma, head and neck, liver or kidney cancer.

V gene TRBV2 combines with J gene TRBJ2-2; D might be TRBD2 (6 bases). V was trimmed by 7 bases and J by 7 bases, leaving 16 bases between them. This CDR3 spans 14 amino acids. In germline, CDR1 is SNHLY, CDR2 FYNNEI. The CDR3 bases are TGTGCCAGCACCGCTAGAGGAGGGAACGGGGAGCTGTTTTTT. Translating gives CASTARGGNGELFF.

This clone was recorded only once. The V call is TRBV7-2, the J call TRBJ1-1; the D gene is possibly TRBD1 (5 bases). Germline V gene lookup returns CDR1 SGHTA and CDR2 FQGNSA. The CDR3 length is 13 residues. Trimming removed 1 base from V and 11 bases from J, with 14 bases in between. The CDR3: CASSLVQGFEAFF. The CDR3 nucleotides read TGTGCCAGCAGCTTAGTCCAGGGATTCGAGGCTTTCTTT.

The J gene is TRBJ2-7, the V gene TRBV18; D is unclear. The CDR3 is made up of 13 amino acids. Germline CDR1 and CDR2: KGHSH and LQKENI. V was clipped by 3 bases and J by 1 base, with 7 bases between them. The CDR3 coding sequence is TGTGCCAGCTCACCGTGGCGTTCCTACGAGCAGTACTTC. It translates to CASSPWRSYEQYF.

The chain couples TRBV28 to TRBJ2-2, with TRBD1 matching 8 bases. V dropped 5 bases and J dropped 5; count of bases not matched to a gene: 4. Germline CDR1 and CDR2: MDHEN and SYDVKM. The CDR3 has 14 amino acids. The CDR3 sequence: CASSTGQATGELFF. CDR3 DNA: TGTGCCAGCAGTACGGGACAGGCAACCGGGGAGCTGTTTTTT.

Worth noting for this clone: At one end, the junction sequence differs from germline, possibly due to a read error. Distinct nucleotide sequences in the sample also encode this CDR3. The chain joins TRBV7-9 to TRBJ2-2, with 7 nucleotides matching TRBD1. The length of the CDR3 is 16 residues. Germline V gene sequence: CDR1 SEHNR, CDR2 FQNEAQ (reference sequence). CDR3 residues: CASSLRGLQGTGELFF. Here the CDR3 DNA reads TGTGCCAGCAGCTTAAGGGGGCTACAGGGAACCGGGGAGCTATTTTTT.

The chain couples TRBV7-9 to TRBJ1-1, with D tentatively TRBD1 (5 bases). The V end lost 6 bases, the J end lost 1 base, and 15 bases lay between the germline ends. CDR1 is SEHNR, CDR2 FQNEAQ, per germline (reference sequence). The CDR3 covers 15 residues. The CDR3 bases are TGTGCCAGCAGTTACTCGGCGGGGGGGAACACTGAAGCTTTCTTT. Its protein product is CASSYSAGGNTEAFF.

The CDR3 bases are TGTGCCAGCAGCGGCCGGACTAGCGGGGGAGGCCACGAGCAGTACTTC. Its translation is CASSGRTSGGGHEQYF. J is TRBJ2-7 and V is TRBV11-2, with 13 bases matching TRBD2. There are 16 residues in the CDR3. Germline V gene data show CDR1 as SGHAT and CDR2 as FQNNGV. After removal of 5 bases from V and 5 bases from J, the junction contained 9 bases not matched to a gene.

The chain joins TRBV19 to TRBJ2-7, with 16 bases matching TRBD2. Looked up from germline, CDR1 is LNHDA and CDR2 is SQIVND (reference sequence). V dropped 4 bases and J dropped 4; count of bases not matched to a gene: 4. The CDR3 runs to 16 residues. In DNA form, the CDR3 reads TGTGCCAGTAGTACCGGGACTAGCGGGAGGGGGTACGAGCAGTACTTC. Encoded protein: CASSTGTSGRGYEQYF.

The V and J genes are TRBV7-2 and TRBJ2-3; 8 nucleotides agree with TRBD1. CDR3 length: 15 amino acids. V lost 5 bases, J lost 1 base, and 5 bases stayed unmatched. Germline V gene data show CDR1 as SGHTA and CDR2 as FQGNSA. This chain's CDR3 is CASSPPGQGTDTQYF. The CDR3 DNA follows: TGTGCCAGCAGCCCACCGGGACAGGGCACAGATACGCAGTATTTT. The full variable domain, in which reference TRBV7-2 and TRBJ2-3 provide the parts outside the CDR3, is GAGVSQSPSNKVTEKGKDVELRCDPISGHTALYWYRQSLGQGLEFLIYFQGNSAPDKSGLPSDRFSAERTGGSVSTLTIQRTQQEDSAVYLCASSPPGQGTDTQYFGPGTRLTVL.

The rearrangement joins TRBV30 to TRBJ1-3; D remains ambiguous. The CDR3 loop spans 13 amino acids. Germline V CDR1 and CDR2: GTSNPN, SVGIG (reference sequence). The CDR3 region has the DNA TGTGCTTCTCCGACGGCCTCTGGAAACACCATATATTTT. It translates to CASPTASGNTIYF.

The CDR3 loop reads CASSDLRGAKAGELFF. The CDR3 region has the DNA TGTGCCAGCAGTGATTTGAGGGGCGCGAAGGCCGGGGAGCTGTTTTTT. The chain couples TRBV6-1 to TRBJ2-2; D is tentatively TRBD1 or TRBD2 (5 bases each). The germline gives CDR1 MNHNS, CDR2 SASEGT. Trimming took 3 bases from V and 6 from J, leaving 17 bases between them. The CDR3 is 16 residues long.

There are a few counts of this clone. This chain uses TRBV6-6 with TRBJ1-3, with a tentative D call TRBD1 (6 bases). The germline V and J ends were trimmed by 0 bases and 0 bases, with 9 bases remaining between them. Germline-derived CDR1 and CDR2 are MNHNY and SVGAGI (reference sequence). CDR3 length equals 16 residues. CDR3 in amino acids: CASSYSGGLSGNTIYF. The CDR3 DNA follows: TGTGCCAGCAGTTACTCGGGGGGCCTCTCTGGAAACACCATATATTTT.